This TCR beta chain was identified in a study of CD4 T cells in relation to SARS-CoV-2 and coronaviruses. Across the study: Convalescent patients were seven or eight males and a handful of females; two were Hispanic. Crossreactive spike epitopes shared across donors were mapped to their HLA restriction.

General study results and limits: Samples before the pandemic and after infection were not matched within any donor.

In its sample, this clone was seen a few times. Its antigen is as yet unknown. Profiling relied on immunoSEQ multiplex PCR, and the TCRdb table lists in-frame clones only, not all of them. The sample has 40,000 or so clones; roughly 88% are singletons. With 5 bases clipped from V and 5 bases from J, the junction kept 4 bases outside the gene matches. CDR1 SEHNR and CDR2 FQNEAQ come from the germline V gene (reference sequence). The CDR3 contains 13 residues. The receptor was derived from an adult with COVID-19. The genes are TRBV7-9 and TRBJ2-7; 9 nucleotides agree with TRBD1. Sequencing input: memory CD4+ T cells from PBMCs. CDR3 loop: CASSVGTGNEQYF. The CDR3, as DNA: TGTGCCAGCAGCGTAGGGACAGGGAACGAGCAGTACTTC.